This record looks at one TCR beta chain sequence and its context. Sequenced by immunoSEQ multiplex PCR; TCRdb stores in-frame clones only, minus some. The table includes under 75,000 clones, roughly 80% detected once. The sample comes from a study of blood T cell repertoires in COVID-19. Study-wide context: PBMCs, B-cell-depleted T cells, or T cells were the source of the cDNA or gDNA that made up the material.

Germline lookup yields CDR1 KGHSH and CDR2 LQKENI. V trimming: 6 bases; J trimming: 2 bases; junction bases outside the gene matches: 9. The CDR3 consists of 16 residues. The specimen was peripheral blood. The receptor was derived from a woman between 50 and 59 years old with active or convalescent COVID-19. V and J are TRBV18 and TRBJ1-4; 7 positions agree with TRBD1. CDR3 DNA sequence: TGTGCCAGCTCTCCTGACAGGGCCTCCACTAATGAAAAACTGTTTTTT. This encodes CASSPDRASTNEKLFF.